This passage covers 30 T cell receptor beta chains from one sample sequenced in a study of cytomegalovirus exposure and HLA in healthy donors. PCR employed 60 Vbeta and 13 Jbeta primers. Some clones are missing from TCRdb's copy, which holds only in-frame ones; the method was immunoSEQ multiplex PCR. Of approximately 93,000 clones in the sample, 70% to 85% were seen once. The specimen was PBMCs. The receptors here all came from a man in his fifties in good health and CMV-seronegative.

The J gene is TRBJ2-1, the V gene TRBV5-1, with 8 bases identical to TRBD2. Per the germline V gene, CDR1 is SGHRS and CDR2 is YFSETQ. CDR3 length: 16 amino acids. V gave up 4 bases and J gave up 3 bases; unmatched junction bases: 9. The CDR3 reads CASSPLSGRLYNEQFF. The CDR3 region has the DNA TGCGCCAGCAGCCCCCTGAGCGGGAGACTCTACAATGAGCAGTTCTTC.

The V call is TRBV9, the J call TRBJ2-3; possibly TRBD2 for D (6 bases). Trimming removed 3 bases from V and 1 base from J, with 15 bases in between. The CDR3 extends over 16 amino acids. From germline, CDR1 is SGDLS and CDR2 YYNGEE. The CDR3 here is CASSAVGGAGTDTQYF. CDR3 DNA sequence: TGTGCCAGCAGCGCCGTGGGGGGAGCAGGCACAGATACGCAGTATTTT. Using reference TRBV9 and TRBJ2-3 for the parts outside the CDR3, the full variable domain is DSGVTQTPKHLITATGQRVTLRCSPRSGDLSVYWYQQSLDQGLQFLIQYYNGEERAKGNILERFSAQQFPDLHSELNLSSLELGDSALYFCASSAVGGAGTDTQYFGPGTRLTVL.

The J gene is TRBJ2-5, the V gene TRBV11-3; TRBD1 might be the D (6 bases). Germline V gene lookup returns CDR1 SGHNT and CDR2 YENEEA. The CDR3 has 13 amino acids. With 5 bases removed from V and 5 bases from J, the gap between germline ends came to 12 bases. CDR3 DNA: TGTGCCAGCAGCCTCAGGGGTGGGGAGACCCAGTACTTC. Protein sequence: CASSLRGGETQYF.

The rearrangement links TRBV9 to TRBJ1-2, with D tentatively TRBD1 (6 bases). CDR1 SGDLS and CDR2 YYNGEE come from the germline V gene. This CDR3 contains 14 residues. Trimming removed 4 bases from V and 4 bases from J, with 14 bases in between. CDR3 bases: TGTGCCAGCAGCCAGGGGAGGGGCTCCTATGGCTACACCTTC. It is translated as CASSQGRGSYGYTF. Combining the CDR3 with reference TRBV9 and TRBJ1-2 gives the whole variable domain DSGVTQTPKHLITATGQRVTLRCSPRSGDLSVYWYQQSLDQGLQFLIQYYNGEERAKGNILERFSAQQFPDLHSELNLSSLELGDSALYFCASSQGRGSYGYTFGSGTRLTVV.

CDR3: CASSLGKNRGTGELFF. CDR3 nucleotides: TGCGCCAGCAGCTTGGGGAAAAACAGGGGCACCGGGGAGCTGTTTTTT. The chain has TRBV5-1 and TRBJ2-2, with 7 nucleotides matching TRBD1. The CDR3 has 16 residues. Germline CDR1 SGHRS, CDR2 YFSETQ. Trimming at V came to 0 bases and at J to 4 bases, leaving 6 bases not matched to a gene.

This rearrangement joins TRBV6-1 to TRBJ1-1; no clear D. Germline V CDR1 and CDR2: MNHNS, SASEGT. V was shortened by 7 bases and J by 3 bases, with 12 bases between the two germline ends. The CDR3 loop spans 13 amino acids. The CDR3 nucleotides are TGTGCCAGCACCGGGGTAACGGACACTGAAGCTTTCTTT. Amino acids: CASTGVTDTEAFF.

This clone was observed a handful of times. The gene calls are TRBV15 and TRBJ2-5, with D tentatively TRBD2 (7 bases). The DNA end favors TRBJ2-7, so the J call may be wrong. Germline V lookup: CDR1 LNHNV, CDR2 YYDKDF (reference sequence). This CDR3 spans 17 amino acids. CDR3 region: CATSSVGGRGVGFEQYF. The CDR3 region has the DNA TGTGCCACCAGCAGCGTAGGGGGTCGGGGGGTCGGATTCGAGCAGTACTTC.

Only one count was recorded for this clone. This chain uses TRBV19 with TRBJ2-1; D perhaps matches TRBD2 (5 bases). Deletions cut 1 base from V and 8 bases from J, with 21 bases between. The CDR3 is 17 amino acids. CDR1 LNHDA and CDR2 SQIVND come from the germline V gene (reference sequence). The CDR3 region is CASSIAGWGYPRDEQFF. In nucleotides, the CDR3 is TGTGCCAGTAGTATAGCGGGGTGGGGATACCCTAGGGATGAGCAGTTCTTC.

The rearrangement uses TRBV19 and TRBJ1-4, with D possibly TRBD1 on 6 matching bases. CDR1 and CDR2 (germline): LNHDA, SQIVND (reference sequence). The ends were cut back, 0 bases at V and 8 bases at J, with 10 bases in the middle. The CDR3 runs 14 residues. CDR3 residues: CASSIDGTLEKLFF. CDR3 nucleotide sequence: TGTGCCAGTAGTATAGATGGGACACTCGAAAAACTGTTTTTT. Together with reference TRBV19 and TRBJ1-4, the CDR3 gives the full variable domain: DGGITQSPKYLFRKEGQNVTLSCEQNLNHDAMYWYRQDPGQGLRLIYYSQIVNDFQKGDIAEGYSVSREKKESFPLTVTSAQKNPTAFYLCASSIDGTLEKLFFGSGTQLSVL.

V is TRBV28 and J is TRBJ2-6; TRBD1 agrees at 7 bases. From germline, CDR1 is MDHEN and CDR2 SYDVKM. The CDR3 loop spans 19 amino acids. J lost 0 bases, V lost 6 bases, and 14 bases had no gene match. CDR3 DNA: TGTGCCAGCAGGGGGGAGAGGGACAGACATGACTCTGGGGCCAACGTCCTGACTTTC. Translation: CASRGERDRHDSGANVLTF.

The V call is TRBV5-6, the J call TRBJ2-1; 8 bases line up with TRBD2. The CDR3 is 11 amino acids. V trimming: 8 bases; J trimming: 10 bases; junction bases outside the gene matches: 5. CDR1 SGHDT and CDR2 YYEEEE come from the germline V gene. CDR3 in DNA: TGTGCCAGTTGGCGGGGGGTCGAGCAGTTCTTC. This translates into CASWRGVEQFF. Looking up the rest from reference TRBV5-6 and TRBJ2-1 gives the full variable domain: DAGVTQSPTHLIKTRGQQVTLRCSPKSGHDTVSWYQQALGQGPQFIFQYYEEEERQRGNFPDRFSGHQFPNYSSELNVNALLLGDSALYLCASWRGVEQFFGPGTRLTVL.

This clone was seen once. The V gene is TRBV19, the J gene TRBJ2-1; perhaps TRBD2 as D (5 bases). Germline CDR1 is LNHDA and CDR2 is SQIVND (reference sequence). The germline V and J ends were trimmed by 0 bases and 5 bases, with 14 bases remaining between them. The CDR3 loop spans 16 amino acids. CDR3 nucleotide sequence: TGTGCCAGTAGTATAGATCAGCGGCCGCTTGACAATGAGCAGTTCTTC. Its protein product is CASSIDQRPLDNEQFF.

CDR3 nucleotides: TGCAGCGCTGACGGGGGAGGGCAGTGGGCAGATACGCAGTATTTT. Protein product: CSADGGGQWADTQYF. V gene TRBV29-1 combines with J gene TRBJ2-3, with 7 bases fitting TRBD2. The CDR3 loop spans 15 amino acids. The germline gives CDR1 SQVTM, CDR2 ANQGSEA. The junction had 14 bases not matched to a gene; V was cut back by 7 bases and J by 4 bases.

The chain carries TRBV7-4 and TRBJ1-4; D not resolved. The CDR3 runs to 15 residues. Germline V lookup: CDR1 SGHVT, CDR2 SQSDAQ. Trimming stripped 0 bases from V and 0 bases from J, with 5 bases between. The CDR3 nucleotides are TGTGCCAGCAGCTTAGCTAGCACAACTAATGAAAAACTGTTTTTT. This codes for CASSLASTTNEKLFF.

This sequence joins TRBV28 and TRBJ2-7; perhaps TRBD2 as D (6 bases). Per germline, CDR1 MDHEN and CDR2 SYDVKM. The CDR3 is 15 amino acids. V lost 3 bases, J lost 6 bases, and 18 bases lay in between. In DNA, the CDR3 is TGTGCCAGCAGTTTTGCGGGGAGCCGAGGCGCCGAGCAGTACTTC. Translation: CASSFAGSRGAEQYF.

The chain combines TRBV5-1 with TRBJ1-4, with TRBD1 identical over 7 bases. Trimming removed 4 bases from V and 4 bases from J; junction bases left unmatched: 4. The CDR3 is made up of 14 amino acids. Germline-derived CDR1 and CDR2 are SGHRS and YFSETQ. The CDR3 nucleotides are TGCGCCAGCAGCCGGGACAGTTTTAATGAAAAACTGTTTTTT. The encoded protein is CASSRDSFNEKLFF.

This clone was counted a single time. The rearrangement links TRBV6-6 to TRBJ1-5; perhaps TRBD1 as D (6 bases). The CDR3 is 13 amino acids. Deletions cut 9 bases from V and 5 bases from J, with 14 bases between. Germline-derived CDR1 and CDR2 are MNHNY and SVGAGI (reference sequence). The CDR3 reads CASSYREDQPQHF. In DNA form, the CDR3 reads TGTGCCAGTTCTTACAGGGAAGATCAGCCCCAGCATTTT.

The genes are TRBV18 and TRBJ2-1; 8 bases line up with TRBD2. CDR3 length: 14 residues. Germline V gene lookup returns CDR1 KGHSH and CDR2 LQKENI. V was pared by 11 bases and J by 4 bases, with 10 bases of the junction left unmatched. CDR3 sequence (DNA): TGTGCCGGGTCGAGCGGGAGTTTTTACAATGAGCAGTTCTTC. Protein: CAGSSGSFYNEQFF.

The V call is TRBV12-5, the J call TRBJ2-3; no definite D call. The CDR3 spans 18 residues. V shed 3 bases and J shed 0 bases, with 19 bases lying between them. Per germline, CDR1 LGHNT and CDR2 FRNRAP. The CDR3 nucleotides are TGTGCTAGTGGTTTCTCTGTGGCGAGCGCCAGAAGCACAGATACGCAGTATTTT. Protein product: CASGFSVASARSTDTQYF.

V is TRBV5-1 and J is TRBJ2-5, with TRBD1 as a possible D gene (6 bases). With the DNA end fitting TRBJ2-7 better, the J assignment may be wrong. In germline, CDR1 is SGHRS, CDR2 YFSETQ. The CDR3 sequence is 19 residues long. The CDR3 sequence is CASSLRADRTARVSYEQYF. The CDR3 DNA sequence: TGCGCCAGCAGCTTGAGGGCTGACAGGACCGCGCGGGTGAGTTACGAGCAGTACTTC.

The chain has TRBV28 and TRBJ1-2, with 9 bases lining up with TRBD1. The J segment lost 5 bases and the V segment lost 2 bases, leaving 0 bases of the junction unmatched. The germline V gene has CDR1 MDHEN and CDR2 SYDVKM. The CDR3 length is 13 residues. The CDR3 DNA sequence: TGTGCCAGCAGTTTAGGGACAGGGTATGGCTACACCTTC. It codes for CASSLGTGYGYTF.

V and J are TRBV9 and TRBJ2-1; 7 bases fit TRBD1. This CDR3 has 15 residues. Losses at the gene ends were 3 bases for V and 9 bases for J; bases not matched to a gene: 12. In germline, CDR1 is SGDLS, CDR2 YYNGEE. The CDR3 loop reads CASSDRGLPGGEQFF. The CDR3 region has the DNA TGTGCCAGCAGCGACCGGGGTTTACCAGGGGGTGAGCAGTTCTTC.

This chain links TRBV10-2 with TRBJ2-6, with D maybe TRBD1 (5 bases). V was trimmed by 5 bases and J by 0 bases, leaving 14 bases between them. The CDR3 spans 17 residues. Germline CDR1 WSHSY, CDR2 SAAADI. CDR3: CASSWGSRVSGANVLTF. The DNA for the CDR3 is TGCGCCAGCAGTTGGGGCTCCAGGGTCTCTGGGGCCAACGTCCTGACTTTC.

V and J are TRBV28 and TRBJ2-7, with TRBD2 identical over 16 bases. The CDR3 sequence is 18 residues long. Unmatched junction bases numbered 11, after V lost 5 bases and J lost 4 bases. Germline V gene data show CDR1 as MDHEN and CDR2 as SYDVKM. The CDR3 coding sequence is TGTGCCAGCAGTGCGCCGGGACTAGCGGGAGGGTACGGGTACGAGCAGTACTTC. Its translation is CASSAPGLAGGYGYEQYF.

The J gene is TRBJ1-5, the V gene TRBV29-1; D not certain. Germline V gene data show CDR1 as SQVTM and CDR2 as ANQGSEA. The CDR3 spans 12 residues. Trimming shortened V by 5 bases and J by 0 bases, and 5 bases separated the two germline ends. DNA of the CDR3: TGCAGCGTTCGGGATAGCAATCAGCCCCAGCATTTT. Residues: CSVRDSNQPQHF.

V and J are TRBV25-1 and TRBJ1-2, with D tentatively TRBD1 (6 bases). The CDR3 has 15 residues. The germline V gene encodes CDR1 MGHDK and CDR2 SYGVNS. Deletions cut 5 bases from V and 7 bases from J, with 20 bases between. CDR3 protein: CASSPGGAERPGYTF. For the CDR3, the DNA is TGTGCCAGCAGTCCGGGGGGGGCGGAAAGGCCTGGCTACACCTTC.

The rearrangement joins TRBV28 to TRBJ1-1, with TRBD1 matching over 7 bases. Germline CDR1 MDHEN, CDR2 SYDVKM. This CDR3 region has 13 residues. With 2 bases clipped from V and 8 bases from J, the junction kept 5 bases outside the gene matches. CDR3 in DNA: TGTGCCAGCAGTTTAAGTCGGGACAGAGAAGCTTTCTTT. It codes for CASSLSRDREAFF.

The gene calls are TRBV28 and TRBJ2-7; 8 nucleotides agree with TRBD1. Germline V gene data show CDR1 as MDHEN and CDR2 as SYDVKM. The CDR3 spans 14 residues. Trimming at V came to 5 bases and at J to 3 bases, leaving 6 bases not matched to a gene. This CDR3 reads CASSPATGGYEQYF. The CDR3 DNA sequence: TGTGCCAGCAGTCCTGCCACAGGGGGCTACGAGCAGTACTTC.

This clone came up once. This rearrangement joins TRBV10-3 to TRBJ1-1; D is unclear. CDR1 and CDR2 (germline): ENHRY, SYGVKD. There are 11 residues in the CDR3. The CDR3 is CAVRSGTEAFF. CDR3 sequence (DNA): TGTGCGGTGAGGTCGGGGACTGAAGCTTTCTTT.

The genes are TRBV2 and TRBJ2-5; 7 bases fit TRBD1. CDR1 SNHLY and CDR2 FYNNEI come from the germline V gene. Trimming removed 8 bases from V and 1 base from J; junction bases left unmatched: 7. The CDR3 spans 14 residues. In nucleotides, the CDR3 is TGTGCCAGCGGGGGCAGGGGGACCCAAGAGACCCAGTACTTC. Encoded protein: CASGGRGTQETQYF.